What follows are 12 T cell receptor beta chains derived from one specimen sequenced in a study of T cell responses to AZD1222 COVID-19 vaccine. Assay used: immunoSEQ multiplex PCR; TCRdb lists only in-frame clones, some missing. Of under 120,000 clones listed, around 90% are singletons. The sample consisted of peripheral blood, taken on day 0 of AZD1222 vaccination. These receptor sequences come from an adult in good health.

The CDR3 sequence is CASSSLAGFYEQYF. CDR3 coding DNA: TGTGCCAGCAGTTCTCTAGCGGGATTCTACGAGCAGTACTTC. The chain has TRBV27 and TRBJ2-7; 9 bases fit TRBD2. The CDR3 totals 14 residues. Germline CDR1 and CDR2: MNHEY and SMNVEV (reference sequence). Trimming removed 4 bases from V and 3 bases from J; junction bases left unmatched: 4.

The J gene is TRBJ2-1, the V gene TRBV3-1 (or the pseudogene TRBV3-2); unclear D gene. The germline V gene encodes CDR1 LGHDT and CDR2 YNNKEL (reference sequence). The CDR3 spans 18 residues. V shed 3 bases and J shed 0 bases, with 18 bases lying between them. The CDR3 region is CASSHALGWPSSYNEQFF. CDR3 DNA sequence: TGTGCCAGCAGCCATGCCTTAGGGTGGCCGAGCTCCTACAATGAGCAGTTCTTC.

This chain uses TRBV24-1 with TRBJ2-5, with TRBD2 matching over 9 bases. V shed 4 bases, J shed 5 bases, and the junction held 7 bases outside the gene matches. Germline V gene data show CDR1 as KGHDR and CDR2 as SFDVKD. CDR3 length equals 15 residues. DNA of the CDR3: TGTGCCACCAGTGACCTAGCGGGGAACGTGGAGACCCAGTACTTC. Translation: CATSDLAGNVETQYF.

The gene calls are TRBV30 and TRBJ1-5, with D perhaps TRBD1 (6 bases). The germline gives CDR1 GTSNPN, CDR2 SVGIG (reference sequence). The CDR3 spans 13 residues. Deletions cut 1 base from V and 4 bases from J, with 8 bases between. This CDR3 reads CAWSEGGNQPQHF. The CDR3 DNA reads TGTGCCTGGAGTGAGGGGGGGAATCAGCCCCAGCATTTT. The full variable domain, completed using reference TRBV30 and TRBJ1-5, is SQTIHQWPATLVQPVGSPLSLECTVEGTSNPNLYWYRQAAGRGLQLLFYSVGIGQISSEVPQNLSASRPQDRQFILSSKKLLLSDSGFYLCAWSEGGNQPQHFGDGTRLSIL.

The rearrangement links TRBV9 to TRBJ2-2; D remains ambiguous. Trimming took 3 bases from V and 6 from J, leaving 9 bases between them. The CDR3 has 13 amino acids. Germline V CDR1 and CDR2: SGDLS, YYNGEE. DNA for the CDR3: TGTGCCAGCAGCGCGACTGCCTCCGGGGAGCTGTTTTTT. Its translation: CASSATASGELFF.

This chain joins TRBV10-3 and TRBJ1-1; no clear D. CDR1 is ENHRY, CDR2 SYGVKD, per germline. CDR3 size: 13 residues. Trimming left V 1 base short and J 4 bases short, with 7 bases between. CDR3 nucleotide sequence: TGTGCCATCAGTGAGTGGAGTAGCACTGAAGCTTTCTTT. This translates into CAISEWSSTEAFF.

The genes are TRBV7-9 and TRBJ1-2; 7 bases are a match to TRBD1. Looked up from germline, CDR1 is SEHNR and CDR2 is FQNEAQ (reference sequence). The CDR3 consists of 14 residues. The V gene end was trimmed by 5 bases and the J gene end by 4 bases; junction bases not matched to a gene: 7. CDR3 bases: TGTGCCAGCAGCCCCCCGGGGGACAGCTATGGCTACACCTTC. Its protein product is CASSPPGDSYGYTF.

The chain carries TRBV7-9 and TRBJ2-1, with TRBD2 matching 9 bases. The CDR3 consists of 17 residues. CDR1 and CDR2 (germline): SEHNR, FQNEAQ (reference sequence). The V segment lost 1 base and the J segment 8 bases; nucleotides outside the gene matches: 12. CDR3 sequence (DNA): TGTGCCAGCAGCTTAGGAGGCGGGAGGGCGTTCGTCGATGAGCAGTTCTTC. This translates into CASSLGGGRAFVDEQFF. Together with reference TRBV7-9 and TRBJ2-1, the CDR3 gives the full variable domain: DTGVSQNPRHKITKRGQNVTFRCDPISEHNRLYWYRQTLGQGPEFLTYFQNEAQLEKSRLLSDRFSAERPKGSFSTLEIQRTEQGDSAMYLCASSLGGGRAFVDEQFFGPGTRLTVL.

The CDR3 region is CSVIAGGWTEAFF. The CDR3 DNA follows: TGCAGCGTGATAGCAGGGGGCTGGACTGAAGCTTTCTTT. V is TRBV29-1 and J is TRBJ1-1; 8 positions match TRBD1. CDR1 and CDR2 (germline): SQVTM, ANQGSEA. Trimming took 6 bases from V and 5 from J; bases not matched to a gene: 8. The CDR3 covers 13 residues.

This sequence joins TRBV9 and TRBJ1-4; a possible D gene is TRBD1 (6 bases). Trimming shortened V by 5 bases and J by 3 bases, and 14 bases separated the two germline ends. The CDR3 length is 15 residues. Germline CDR1 SGDLS, CDR2 YYNGEE. This CDR3 reads CASSKQGGSNEKLFF. The CDR3 DNA sequence: TGTGCCAGCAGTAAACAGGGTGGATCTAATGAAAAACTGTTTTTT.

The chain links TRBV28 to TRBJ2-5; D is possibly TRBD1 or TRBD2 (6 bases each). The germline V gene encodes CDR1 MDHEN and CDR2 SYDVKM. The CDR3 is 14 amino acids. V was shortened by 2 bases and J by 7 bases, with 14 bases between the two germline ends. Here the CDR3 reads CASSLGVKGGTQYF. CDR3 nucleotide sequence: TGTGCCAGCAGTTTAGGGGTGAAGGGGGGGACCCAGTACTTC.

The chain combines TRBV7-3 with TRBJ2-1, with 9 nucleotides matching TRBD2. Germline assignment: CDR1 SGHTA and CDR2 FQGTGA. Losses at the gene ends were 5 bases for V and 11 bases for J; bases not matched to a gene: 13. The CDR3 has 15 residues. This CDR3 reads CASSQPGLAVYKQFF. For the CDR3, the DNA is TGTGCCAGCAGCCAGCCGGGACTAGCCGTTTATAAGCAGTTCTTC.